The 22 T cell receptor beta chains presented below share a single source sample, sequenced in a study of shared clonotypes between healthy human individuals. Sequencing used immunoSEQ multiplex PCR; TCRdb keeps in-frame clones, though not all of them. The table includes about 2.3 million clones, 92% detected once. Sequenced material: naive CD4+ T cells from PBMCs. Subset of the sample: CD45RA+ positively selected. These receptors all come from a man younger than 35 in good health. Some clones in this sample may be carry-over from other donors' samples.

CDR3 sequence: CSAHRAVTDTQYF. CDR3 coding DNA: TGCAGCGCCCACCGTGCCGTTACAGATACGCAGTATTTT. The V and J genes are TRBV29-1 and TRBJ2-3; D unresolved. CDR1 and CDR2 (germline): SQVTM, ANQGSEA. CDR3 length equals 13 residues. V was cut by 7 bases and J by 3 bases, with 14 bases left in between.

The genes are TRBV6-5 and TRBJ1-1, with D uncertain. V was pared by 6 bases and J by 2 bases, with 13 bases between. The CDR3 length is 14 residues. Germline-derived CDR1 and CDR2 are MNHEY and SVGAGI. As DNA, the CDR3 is TGTGCCAGCAGCCGCCCCGGGGATAACACTGAAGCTTTCTTT. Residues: CASSRPGDNTEAFF.

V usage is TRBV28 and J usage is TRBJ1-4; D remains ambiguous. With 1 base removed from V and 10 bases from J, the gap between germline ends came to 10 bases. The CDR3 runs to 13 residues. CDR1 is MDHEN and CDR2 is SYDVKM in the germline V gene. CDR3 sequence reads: CASSLSGRGKLFF. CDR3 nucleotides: TGTGCCAGCAGTTTATCAGGACGGGGAAAACTGTTTTTT.

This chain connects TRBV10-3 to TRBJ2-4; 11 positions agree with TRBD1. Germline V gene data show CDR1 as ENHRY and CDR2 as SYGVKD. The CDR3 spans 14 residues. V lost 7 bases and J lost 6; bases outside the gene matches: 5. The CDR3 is CAIKGQGAPNIQYF. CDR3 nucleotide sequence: TGTGCCATCAAAGGACAGGGGGCTCCAAACATTCAGTACTTC.

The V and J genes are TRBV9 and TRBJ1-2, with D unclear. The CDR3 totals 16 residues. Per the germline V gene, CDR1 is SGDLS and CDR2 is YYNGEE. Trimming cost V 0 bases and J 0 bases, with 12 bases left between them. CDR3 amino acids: CASSVGSGLTNYGYTF. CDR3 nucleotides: TGTGCCAGCAGCGTAGGGTCAGGACTGACTAACTATGGCTACACCTTC.

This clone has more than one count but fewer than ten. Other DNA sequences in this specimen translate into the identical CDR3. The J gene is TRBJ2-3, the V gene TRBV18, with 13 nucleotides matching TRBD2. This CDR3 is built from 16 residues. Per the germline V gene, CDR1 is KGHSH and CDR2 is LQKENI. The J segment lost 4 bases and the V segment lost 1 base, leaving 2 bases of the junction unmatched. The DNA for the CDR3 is TGTGCCAGCTCACCACGGACTAGCGGGAGCGCAGATACGCAGTATTTT. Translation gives CASSPRTSGSADTQYF. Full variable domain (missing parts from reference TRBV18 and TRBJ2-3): NAGVMQNPRHLVRRRGQEARLRCSPMKGHSHVYWYRQLPEEGLKFMVYLQKENIIDESGMPKERFSAEFPKEGPSILRIQQVVRGDSAAYFCASSPRTSGSADTQYFGPGTRLTVL.

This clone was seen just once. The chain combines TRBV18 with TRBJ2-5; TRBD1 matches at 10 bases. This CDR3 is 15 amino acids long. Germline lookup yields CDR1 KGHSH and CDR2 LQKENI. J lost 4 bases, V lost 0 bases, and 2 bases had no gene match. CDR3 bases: TGTGCCAGCTCACCACCGGGACAGGGGTTAGAGACCCAGTACTTC. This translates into CASSPPGQGLETQYF.

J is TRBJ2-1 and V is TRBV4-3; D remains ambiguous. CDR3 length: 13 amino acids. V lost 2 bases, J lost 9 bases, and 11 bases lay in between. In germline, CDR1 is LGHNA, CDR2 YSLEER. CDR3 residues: CASSQMTVSEQFF. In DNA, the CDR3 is TGCGCCAGCAGCCAAATGACCGTTAGTGAGCAGTTCTTC.

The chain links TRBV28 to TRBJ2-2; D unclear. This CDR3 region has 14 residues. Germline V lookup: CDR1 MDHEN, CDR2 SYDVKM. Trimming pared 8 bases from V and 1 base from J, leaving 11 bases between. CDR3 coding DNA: TGTGCCAGCCTGGGGTCCCTGAACACCGGGGAGCTGTTTTTT. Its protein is CASLGSLNTGELFF.

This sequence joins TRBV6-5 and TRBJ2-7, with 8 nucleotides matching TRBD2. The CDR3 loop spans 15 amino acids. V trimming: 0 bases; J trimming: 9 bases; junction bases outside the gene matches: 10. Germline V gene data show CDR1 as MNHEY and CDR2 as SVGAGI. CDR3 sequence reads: CASSYSPIRREGQYF. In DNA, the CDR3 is TGTGCCAGCAGTTACTCCCCGATCCGCCGGGAGGGGCAGTACTTC.

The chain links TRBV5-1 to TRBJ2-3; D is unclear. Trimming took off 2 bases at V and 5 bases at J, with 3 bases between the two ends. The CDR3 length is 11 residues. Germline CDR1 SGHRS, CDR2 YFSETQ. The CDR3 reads CASSFQDTQYF. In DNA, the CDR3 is TGCGCCAGCAGCTTTCAAGATACGCAGTATTTT.

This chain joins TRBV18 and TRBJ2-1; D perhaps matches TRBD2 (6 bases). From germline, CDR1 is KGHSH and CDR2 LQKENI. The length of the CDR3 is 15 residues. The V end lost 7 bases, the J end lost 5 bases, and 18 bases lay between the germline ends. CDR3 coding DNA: TGTGCCAGCTACCCATCCCGCGGGGCTGACAATGAGCAGTTCTTC. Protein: CASYPSRGADNEQFF.

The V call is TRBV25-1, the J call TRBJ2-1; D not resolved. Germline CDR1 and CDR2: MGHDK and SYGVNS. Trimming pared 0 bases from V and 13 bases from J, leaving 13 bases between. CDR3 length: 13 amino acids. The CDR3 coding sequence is TGTGCCAGCAGTGAATATGCCGGACCAGCTCAGTTCTTC. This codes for CASSEYAGPAQFF.

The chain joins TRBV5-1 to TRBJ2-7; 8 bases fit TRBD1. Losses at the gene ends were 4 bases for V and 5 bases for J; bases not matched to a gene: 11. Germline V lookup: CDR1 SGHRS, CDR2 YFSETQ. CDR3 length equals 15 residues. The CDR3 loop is CASSRRTGNNDEQYF. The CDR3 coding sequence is TGCGCCAGCAGCCGGAGGACAGGGAATAATGACGAGCAGTACTTC.

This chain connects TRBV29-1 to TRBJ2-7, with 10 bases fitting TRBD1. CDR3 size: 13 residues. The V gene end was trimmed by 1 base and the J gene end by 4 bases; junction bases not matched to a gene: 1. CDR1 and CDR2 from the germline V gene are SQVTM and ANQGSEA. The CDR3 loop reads CSVEADRGYEQYF. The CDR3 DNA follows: TGCAGCGTTGAAGCGGACAGGGGGTACGAGCAGTACTTC.

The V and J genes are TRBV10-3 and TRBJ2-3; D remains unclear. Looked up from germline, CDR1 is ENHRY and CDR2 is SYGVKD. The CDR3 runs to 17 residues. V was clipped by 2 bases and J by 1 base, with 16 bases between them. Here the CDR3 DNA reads TGTGCCATCAGTGAGGTGAGCCCTCGTGGCGGCACAGATACGCAGTATTTT. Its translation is CAISEVSPRGGTDTQYF.

CDR3 region: CASSQRDTPGGNQPQHF. The CDR3 bases are TGCGCCAGCAGCCAACGGGACACACCCGGTGGCAATCAGCCCCAGCATTTT. The chain links TRBV4-1 to TRBJ1-5, with a weak D call TRBD1 (6 bases). The CDR3 is 17 amino acids. CDR1 and CDR2 from the germline V gene are MGHRA and YSYEKL. V was trimmed by 2 bases and J by 2 bases, leaving 16 bases between them.

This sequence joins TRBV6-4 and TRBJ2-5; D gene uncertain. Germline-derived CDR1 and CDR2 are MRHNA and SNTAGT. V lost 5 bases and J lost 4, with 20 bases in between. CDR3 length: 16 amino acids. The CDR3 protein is CASSPNPSGYLETQYF. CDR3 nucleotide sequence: TGTGCCAGCAGTCCGAACCCATCAGGCTATTTAGAGACCCAGTACTTC.

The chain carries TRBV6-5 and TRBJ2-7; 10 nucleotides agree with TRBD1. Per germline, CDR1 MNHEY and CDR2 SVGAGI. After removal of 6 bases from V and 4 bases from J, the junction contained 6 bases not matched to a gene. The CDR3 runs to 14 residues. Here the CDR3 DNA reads TGTGCCAGCAGAAGGGACAGGGGAACGTACGAGCAGTACTTC. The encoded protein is CASRRDRGTYEQYF.

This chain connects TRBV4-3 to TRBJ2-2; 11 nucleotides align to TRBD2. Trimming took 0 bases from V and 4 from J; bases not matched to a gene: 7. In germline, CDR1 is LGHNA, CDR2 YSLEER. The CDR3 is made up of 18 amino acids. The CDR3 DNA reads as TGCGCCAGCAGCCAAGACCCTCTAGCGGGAGGACTCACCGGGGAGCTGTTTTTT. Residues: CASSQDPLAGGLTGELFF.

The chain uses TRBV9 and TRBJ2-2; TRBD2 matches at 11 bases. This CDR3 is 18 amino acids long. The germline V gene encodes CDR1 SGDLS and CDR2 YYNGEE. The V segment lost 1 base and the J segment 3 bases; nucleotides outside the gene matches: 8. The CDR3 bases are TGTGCCAGCAGCGTATCGGCTAGCGGGAGGAGGGACACCGGGGAGCTGTTTTTT. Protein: CASSVSASGRRDTGELFF.

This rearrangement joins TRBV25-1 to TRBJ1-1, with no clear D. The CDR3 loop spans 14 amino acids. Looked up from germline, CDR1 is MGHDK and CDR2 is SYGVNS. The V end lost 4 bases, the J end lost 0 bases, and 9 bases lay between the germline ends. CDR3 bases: TGTGCCAGCAGTGCCAGCTTCCTGAACACTGAAGCTTTCTTT. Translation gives CASSASFLNTEAFF. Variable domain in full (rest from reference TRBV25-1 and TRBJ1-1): EADIYQTPRYLVIGTGKKITLECSQTMGHDKMYWYQQDPGMELHLIHYSYGVNSTEKGDLSSESTVSRIRTEHFPLTLESARPSHTSQYLCASSASFLNTEAFFGQGTRLTVV.